The next 10 T cell receptor beta chains were all read from a single sample in a study of blood T cell repertoires in COVID-19. Libraries were prepared by immunoSEQ multiplex PCR; TCRdb keeps only in-frame clonotypes and omits some of them. The sample carries more than 200,000 clones, 80% to 85% recorded once. The specimen was peripheral blood. Receptors originate from a man between 35 and 55 years old with acute or convalescent COVID-19.

This chain uses TRBV13 with TRBJ2-7; a weak D match, TRBD2 (6 bases). This CDR3 contains 15 residues. V lost 6 bases and J 9 bases, leaving 24 bases between the germline ends. In germline, CDR1 is PRHDT, CDR2 FYEKMQ (reference sequence). The CDR3 sequence: CASSQNSGLGTSQYF. The CDR3 region has the DNA TGTGCCAGCAGTCAAAATTCGGGACTTGGTACGTCGCAGTACTTC.

The chain carries TRBV11-3 and TRBJ2-2, with 7 bases identical to TRBD2. This CDR3 region has 14 residues. V lost 5 bases and J lost 7; bases outside the gene matches: 7. The germline V gene encodes CDR1 SGHNT and CDR2 YENEEA. CDR3 bases: TGTGCCAGCAGCCCCCTCGGGAGGAACGGGGAGCTGTTTTTT. It yields the protein CASSPLGRNGELFF.

V is TRBV25-1 and J is TRBJ2-7; tentative D call: TRBD2 (8 bases). Per germline, CDR1 MGHDK and CDR2 SYGVNS. This CDR3 has 15 amino acids. The germline V and J ends were trimmed by 5 bases and 6 bases, with 20 bases remaining between them. The CDR3 DNA reads as TGTGCCAGCAGTCCTAGCGGGCAGGGGGATGGCGAGCAGTACTTC. This gives the protein CASSPSGQGDGEQYF.

The chain uses TRBV11-2 and TRBJ1-2; the D is unclear. Deletions cut 1 base from V and 4 bases from J, with 10 bases between. Germline values: CDR1 SGHAT, CDR2 FQNNGV. The CDR3 is 14 residues long. The CDR3 nucleotides are TGTGCCAGCAGCTTAGCCCCAAATTCCTATGGCTACACCTTC. It specifies CASSLAPNSYGYTF.

The chain recombines TRBV7-9 with TRBJ2-2, with 10 bases fitting TRBD1. Germline V lookup: CDR1 SEHNR, CDR2 FQNEAQ (reference sequence). The CDR3 is made up of 15 amino acids. Losses at the gene ends were 4 bases for V and 4 bases for J; bases not matched to a gene: 3. CDR3 in amino acids: CASSSGQGGTGELFF. The DNA for the CDR3 is TGTGCCAGCAGCTCCGGACAGGGGGGCACCGGGGAGCTGTTTTTT.

V is TRBV19 and J is TRBJ1-4; D ambiguous. The CDR3 totals 14 residues. Trimming cost V 8 bases and J 3 bases, with 13 bases left between them. Germline CDR1 reads LNHDA; CDR2 reads SQIVND (reference sequence). The CDR3 sequence: CASGQPAANEKLFF. CDR3 sequence (DNA): TGTGCCAGTGGTCAGCCCGCGGCTAATGAAAAACTGTTTTTT.

This chain links TRBV2 with TRBJ1-5; 7 bases align to TRBD1. In germline, CDR1 is SNHLY, CDR2 FYNNEI. The ends lost 6 bases at V and 6 bases at J; junction bases unmatched: 2. The CDR3 is 12 residues long. CDR3 amino acids: CASRQGFQPQHF. Here the CDR3 DNA reads TGTGCCAGCAGACAGGGGTTTCAGCCCCAGCATTTT.

Notes on this clone: A read error may produce the germline difference seen at one junction end. The V and J genes are TRBV4-1 and TRBJ1-3; D gene ambiguous. This CDR3 is built from 15 residues. The germline V gene encodes CDR1 MGHRA and CDR2 YSYEKL. The CDR3 DNA is TGCGCCAGCAACCAAGAGAGGGACTCTGGAAACACCATATATTTT. It specifies CASNQERDSGNTIYF.

This clone was observed a handful of times. This chain uses TRBV29-1 with TRBJ2-1, with TRBD2 matching 9 bases. The CDR3 totals 12 residues. V shed 3 bases, J shed 9 bases, and the junction held 3 bases outside the gene matches. Germline loops: CDR1 SQVTM, CDR2 ANQGSEA. The CDR3 here is CSVEGLASEQFF. CDR3 in DNA: TGCAGCGTTGAGGGACTAGCCAGTGAGCAGTTCTTC.

CDR3 sequence (DNA): TGTGCCAGCAGCTTCCTCAGGGGGTTTCAAGAGACCCAGTACTTC. It yields the protein CASSFLRGFQETQYF. The gene calls are TRBV11-2 and TRBJ2-5; TRBD1 matches 7 bases. J gave up 2 bases and V 3 bases, and 6 bases lay outside the gene matches. The CDR3 totals 15 residues. Germline V gene sequence: CDR1 SGHAT, CDR2 FQNNGV.